This paragraph covers one TCR beta chain sequence. What it recognizes is unknown. This entry comes from a study of T cell responses to AZD1222 COVID-19 vaccine. Whole-study results and caveats: It was only after the peak T cell response that any repertoires were sampled. Just a handful of AZD1222 recipients tested seropositive at baseline.

This table comes from immunoSEQ multiplex PCR, and its TCRdb copy is limited to in-frame clones, with some not included. The table lists some 150,000 clones, 70% to 90% of them singletons. Germline trimming cut 4 bases from V and 2 bases from J; bases unmatched to any gene: 1. The germline V gene encodes CDR1 SNHLY and CDR2 FYNNEI. The CDR3 runs to 14 residues. Source: peripheral blood, taken 28 days after the second dose of the MenACWY control vaccine. This sequence joins TRBV2 and TRBJ1-5, with 8 bases that match TRBD1. The receptor was isolated from an adult who received the MenACWY meningococcal vaccine as a control. The CDR3 nucleotides read TGTGCCAGCAGTGTACAGGGGGGCAATCAGCCCCAGCATTTT. This translates into CASSVQGGNQPQHF.